What follows are 11 T cell receptor beta chains derived from one specimen sequenced in a study of Ad26.COV2.S vaccination and SARS-CoV-2 variants. Treatment reported: around 19 received Ad26.COV2.S at low or high dose, single or two shots; roughly 5 received placebo; per-sample allocation not given. Sampling was done on day 63 after the first vaccine or placebo injection. Repertoires were generated with immunoSEQ multiplex PCR, while TCRdb's copy carries only in-frame clones and drops some. The data contain hundreds of thousands of clones, roughly 90% of them singletons. Sample: peripheral blood, taken in a trial of Ad26.COV2.S vaccine versus placebo. The receptors originated from a person between 18 and 65 years old who received the Ad26.COV2.S COVID-19 vaccine or a placebo.

V usage is TRBV19 and J usage is TRBJ1-2, with no clear D. CDR3 length: 12 residues. V was clipped by 7 bases and J by 5 bases, with 11 bases between them. Per germline, CDR1 LNHDA and CDR2 SQIVND (reference sequence). This CDR3 reads CASTNSAYGYTF. Written as DNA, the CDR3 is TGTGCCAGTACCAACAGCGCTTATGGCTACACCTTC.

In this sample, this clone turned up once. Other DNA sequences of this sample code for an identical CDR3. This chain connects TRBV7-9 to TRBJ2-1; 8 nucleotides agree with TRBD1. The CDR3 spans 15 residues. V dropped 0 bases and J dropped 2; count of bases not matched to a gene: 0. CDR1 is SEHNR, CDR2 FQNEAQ, per germline (reference sequence). This CDR3 reads CASSLAQGAYNEQFF. The CDR3, as DNA: TGTGCCAGCAGCTTAGCACAGGGGGCCTACAATGAGCAGTTCTTC.

The rearrangement joins TRBV12-5 to TRBJ2-7; 7 bases align to TRBD1. After removal of 4 bases from V and 0 bases from J, the junction contained 6 bases not matched to a gene. The CDR3 has 15 residues. Germline V gives CDR1 LGHNT, CDR2 FRNRAP. CDR3 sequence (DNA): TGTGCTAGTGGTTCTGGGACAGCTTACTCCTACGAGCAGTACTTC. Its protein is CASGSGTAYSYEQYF.

V usage is TRBV6-5 and J usage is TRBJ2-5; perhaps TRBD2 as D (5 bases). Deletions cut 0 bases from V and 9 bases from J, with 20 bases between. Germline V gives CDR1 MNHEY, CDR2 SVGAGI. The CDR3 contains 16 residues. CDR3 sequence (DNA): TGTGCCAGCAGTTACTCGCTAGCCGCCACGTCTCTGGCCCAGTACTTC. This translates into CASSYSLAATSLAQYF.

The table lists this clone with a few counts. The V and J genes are TRBV18 and TRBJ1-2, with D possibly matching TRBD1 (6 bases). The CDR3 contains 15 residues. With 5 bases removed from V and 7 bases from J, the gap between germline ends came to 20 bases. The germline CDR1 and CDR2 sequences are KGHSH and LQKENI. The CDR3 reads CASSEGRTAMGGYTF. DNA of the CDR3: TGTGCCAGCTCAGAGGGGAGGACAGCGATGGGTGGCTACACCTTC.

The gene calls are TRBV25-1 and TRBJ2-1, with TRBD2 matching over 7 bases. In germline, CDR1 is MGHDK, CDR2 SYGVNS. This CDR3 has 16 residues. V dropped 6 bases and J dropped 2; count of bases not matched to a gene: 10. Here the CDR3 DNA reads TGTGCCAGCAGCCTAGGGTGGGGACTAACCTACAATGAGCAGTTCTTC. Its translation: CASSLGWGLTYNEQFF.

The genes are TRBV5-6 and TRBJ2-4, with D perhaps TRBD1 (5 bases). In germline, CDR1 is SGHDT, CDR2 YYEEEE. V shed 0 bases and J shed 6 bases, with 13 bases lying between them. This CDR3 has 15 residues. As DNA, the CDR3 is TGTGCCAGCAGCTTGGTACCAGGGTCCGGAAACATTCAGTACTTC. It codes for CASSLVPGSGNIQYF.

In regard to this clone: The same CDR3 is also encoded by other DNA sequences in this sample. The chain employs TRBV18 and TRBJ1-4; possible D gene TRBD1, 5 bases. Trimming took off 0 bases at V and 8 bases at J, with 7 bases between the two ends. Germline CDR1 is KGHSH and CDR2 is LQKENI. CDR3 length: 13 residues. DNA of the CDR3: TGTGCCAGCTCACCACCGGGGGAAGAAAAACTGTTTTTT. Translated: CASSPPGEEKLFF. Supplemented by reference TRBV18 and TRBJ1-4, the full variable domain reads NAGVMQNPRHLVRRRGQEARLRCSPMKGHSHVYWYRQLPEEGLKFMVYLQKENIIDESGMPKERFSAEFPKEGPSILRIQQVVRGDSAAYFCASSPPGEEKLFFGSGTQLSVL.

The gene calls are TRBV7-3 and TRBJ1-6; D perhaps matches TRBD1 (5 bases). V was pared by 3 bases and J by 9 bases, with 12 bases between. The CDR3 is made up of 14 amino acids. In germline, CDR1 is SGHTA, CDR2 FQGTGA. In DNA, the CDR3 is TGTGCCAGCAGCTTTGGGACTCCGGCTTCACCCCTCCACTTT. Protein sequence: CASSFGTPASPLHF.

The V gene is TRBV7-2, the J gene TRBJ2-1; no definite D call. The length of the CDR3 is 14 residues. The germline CDR1 and CDR2 sequences are SGHTA and FQGNSA. The V gene lost 4 bases and the J gene lost 3 bases, with 10 bases spanning the gap. The CDR3 is CASSSLGYYNEQFF. DNA for the CDR3: TGTGCCAGCAGCTCCCTAGGCTACTACAATGAGCAGTTCTTC.

The rearrangement uses TRBV30 and TRBJ1-2, with 8 positions matching TRBD1. Germline CDR1 GTSNPN, CDR2 SVGIG (reference sequence). The CDR3 loop spans 14 amino acids. V lost 2 bases, J lost 7 bases, and 9 bases stayed unmatched. The CDR3 sequence is CAWSHFQGAGGYTF. In DNA, the CDR3 is TGTGCCTGGAGTCATTTTCAGGGGGCGGGTGGCTACACCTTC.